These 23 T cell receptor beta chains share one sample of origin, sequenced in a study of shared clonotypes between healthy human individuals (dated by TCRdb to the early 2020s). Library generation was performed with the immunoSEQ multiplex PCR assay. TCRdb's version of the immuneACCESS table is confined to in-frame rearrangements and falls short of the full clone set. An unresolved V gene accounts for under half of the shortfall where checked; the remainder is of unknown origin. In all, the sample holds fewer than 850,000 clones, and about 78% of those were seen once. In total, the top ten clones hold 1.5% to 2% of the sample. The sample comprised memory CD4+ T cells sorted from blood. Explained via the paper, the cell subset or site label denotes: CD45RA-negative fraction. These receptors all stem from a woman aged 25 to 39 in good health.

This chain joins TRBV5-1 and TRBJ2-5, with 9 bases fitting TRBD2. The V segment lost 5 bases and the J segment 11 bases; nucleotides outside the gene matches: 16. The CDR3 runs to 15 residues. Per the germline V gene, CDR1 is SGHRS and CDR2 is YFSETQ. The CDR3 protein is CASRRLAGPEGEQYF. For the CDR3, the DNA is TGCGCCAGCAGGCGGCTAGCGGGGCCGGAAGGGGAGCAGTACTTC.

The CDR3 nucleotides read TGCGCCAGCAGCCAAGATTCCCCGCGGTGGAACACTGAAGCTTTCTTT. Amino acid sequence: CASSQDSPRWNTEAFF. The chain couples TRBV4-1 to TRBJ1-1; D remains ambiguous. The germline V and J ends were trimmed by 0 bases and 1 base, with 12 bases remaining between them. The CDR3 length is 16 residues. The V gene's germline CDR1 is MGHRA and CDR2 YSYEKL.

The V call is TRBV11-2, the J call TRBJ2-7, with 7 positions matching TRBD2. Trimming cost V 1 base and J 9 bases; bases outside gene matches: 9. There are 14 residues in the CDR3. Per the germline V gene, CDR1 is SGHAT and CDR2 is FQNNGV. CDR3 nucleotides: TGTGCCAGCAGCTTAGTTAGCGGGCCAAACTGGCAGTACTTC. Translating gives CASSLVSGPNWQYF.

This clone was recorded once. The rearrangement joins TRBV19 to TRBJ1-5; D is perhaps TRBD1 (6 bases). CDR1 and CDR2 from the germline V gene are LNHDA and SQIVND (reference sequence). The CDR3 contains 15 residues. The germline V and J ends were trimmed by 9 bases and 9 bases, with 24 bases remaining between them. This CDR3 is CASTTNRQDGGPQHF. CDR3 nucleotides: TGTGCCAGCACTACGAATAGACAGGACGGGGGGCCCCAGCATTTT. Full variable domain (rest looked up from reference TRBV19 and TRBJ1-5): DGGITQSPKYLFRKEGQNVTLSCEQNLNHDAMYWYRQDPGQGLRLIYYSQIVNDFQKGDIAEGYSVSREKKESFPLTVTSAQKNPTAFYLCASTTNRQDGGPQHFGDGTRLSIL.

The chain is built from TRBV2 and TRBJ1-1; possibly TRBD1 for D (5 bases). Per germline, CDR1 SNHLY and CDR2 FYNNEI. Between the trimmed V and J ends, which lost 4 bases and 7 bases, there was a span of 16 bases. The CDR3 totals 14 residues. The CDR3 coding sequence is TGTGCCAGCAGTGCTGTAGTGCAGGGCAATGAAGCTTTCTTT. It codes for CASSAVVQGNEAFF.

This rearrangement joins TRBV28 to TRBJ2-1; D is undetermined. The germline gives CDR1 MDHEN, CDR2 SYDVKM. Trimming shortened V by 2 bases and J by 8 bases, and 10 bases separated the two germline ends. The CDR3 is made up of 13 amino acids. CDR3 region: CASSLQFQDEQFF. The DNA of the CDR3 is TGTGCCAGCAGTTTACAGTTTCAGGATGAGCAGTTCTTC.

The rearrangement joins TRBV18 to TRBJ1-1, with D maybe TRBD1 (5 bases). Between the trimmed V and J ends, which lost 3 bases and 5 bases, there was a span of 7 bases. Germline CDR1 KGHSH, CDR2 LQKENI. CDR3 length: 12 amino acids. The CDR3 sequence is CASSPRETEAFF. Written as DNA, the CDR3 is TGTGCCAGCTCACCCAGGGAGACTGAAGCTTTCTTT.

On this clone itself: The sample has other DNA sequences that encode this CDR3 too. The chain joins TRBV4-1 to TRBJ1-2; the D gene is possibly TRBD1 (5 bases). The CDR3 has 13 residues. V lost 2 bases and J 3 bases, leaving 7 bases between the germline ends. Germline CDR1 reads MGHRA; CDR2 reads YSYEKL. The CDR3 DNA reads TGCGCCAGCAGCCAACGGGGCGACTATGGCTACACCTTC. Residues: CASSQRGDYGYTF.

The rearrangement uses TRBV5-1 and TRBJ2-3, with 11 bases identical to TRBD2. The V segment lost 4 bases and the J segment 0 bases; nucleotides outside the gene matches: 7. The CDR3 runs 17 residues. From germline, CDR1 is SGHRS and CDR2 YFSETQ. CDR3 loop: CASSTGTSGFSTDTQYF. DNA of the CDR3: TGCGCCAGCAGCACCGGGACTAGCGGTTTTAGCACAGATACGCAGTATTTT.

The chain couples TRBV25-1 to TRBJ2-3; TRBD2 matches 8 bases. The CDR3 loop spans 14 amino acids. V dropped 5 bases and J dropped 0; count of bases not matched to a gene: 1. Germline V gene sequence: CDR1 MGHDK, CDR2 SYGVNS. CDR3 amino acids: CASSTSGSTDTQYF. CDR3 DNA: TGTGCCAGCAGTACTAGCGGAAGCACAGATACGCAGTATTTT.

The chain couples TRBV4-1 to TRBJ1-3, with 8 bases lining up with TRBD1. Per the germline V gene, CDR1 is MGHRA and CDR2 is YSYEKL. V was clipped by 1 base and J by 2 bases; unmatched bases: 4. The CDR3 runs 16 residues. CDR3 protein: CASSQGTGRTGNTIYF. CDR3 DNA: TGCGCCAGCAGCCAAGGGACAGGGAGGACTGGAAACACCATATATTTT.

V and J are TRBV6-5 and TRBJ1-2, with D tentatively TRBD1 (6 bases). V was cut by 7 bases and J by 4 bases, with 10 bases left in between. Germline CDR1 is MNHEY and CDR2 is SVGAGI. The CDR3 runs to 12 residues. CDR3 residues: CASKDSIYGYTF. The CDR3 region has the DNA TGTGCCAGCAAGGACAGCATCTATGGCTACACCTTC.

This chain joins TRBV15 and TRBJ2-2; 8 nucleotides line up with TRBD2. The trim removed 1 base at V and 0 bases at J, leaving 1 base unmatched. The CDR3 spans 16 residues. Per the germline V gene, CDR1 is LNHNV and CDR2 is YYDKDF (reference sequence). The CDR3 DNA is TGTGCCACCAGCAGAGGGGGACTAGCGAACACCGGGGAGCTGTTTTTT. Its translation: CATSRGGLANTGELFF.

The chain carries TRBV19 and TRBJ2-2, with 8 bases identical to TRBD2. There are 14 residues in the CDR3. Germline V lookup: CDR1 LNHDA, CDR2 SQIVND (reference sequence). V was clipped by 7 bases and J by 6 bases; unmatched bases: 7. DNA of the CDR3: TGTGCCAGTAATCAGGGACTAGTTGCCGGGGAGCTGTTTTTT. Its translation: CASNQGLVAGELFF.

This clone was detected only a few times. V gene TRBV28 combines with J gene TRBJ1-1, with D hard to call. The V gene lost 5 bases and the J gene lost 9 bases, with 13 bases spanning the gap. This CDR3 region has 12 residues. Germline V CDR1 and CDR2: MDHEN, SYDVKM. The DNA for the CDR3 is TGTGCCAGCAGTCAGGTCGCCTTCCAAGCTTTCTTT. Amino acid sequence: CASSQVAFQAFF. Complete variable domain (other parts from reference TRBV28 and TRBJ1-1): DVKVTQSSRYLVKRTGEKVFLECVQDMDHENMFWYRQDPGLGLRLIYFSYDVKMKEKGDIPEGYSVSREKKERFSLILESASTNQTSMYLCASSQVAFQAFFGQGTRLTVV.

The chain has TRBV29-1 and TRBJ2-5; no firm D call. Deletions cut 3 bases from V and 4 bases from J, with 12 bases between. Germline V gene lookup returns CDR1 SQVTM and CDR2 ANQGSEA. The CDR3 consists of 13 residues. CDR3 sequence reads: CSVDLPPRETQYF. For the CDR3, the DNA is TGCAGCGTTGATCTCCCCCCACGAGAGACCCAGTACTTC.

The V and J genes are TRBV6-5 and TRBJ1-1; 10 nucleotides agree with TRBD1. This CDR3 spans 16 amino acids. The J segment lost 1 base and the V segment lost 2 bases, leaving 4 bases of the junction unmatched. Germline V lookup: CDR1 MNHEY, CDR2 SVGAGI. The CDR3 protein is CASSYGTGARNTEAFF. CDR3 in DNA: TGTGCCAGCAGTTACGGGACAGGGGCAAGGAACACTGAAGCTTTCTTT.

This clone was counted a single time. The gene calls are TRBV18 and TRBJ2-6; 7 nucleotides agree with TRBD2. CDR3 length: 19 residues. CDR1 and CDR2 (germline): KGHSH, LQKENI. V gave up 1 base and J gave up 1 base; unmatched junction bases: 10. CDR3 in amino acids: CASSPRGVREWSGANVLTF. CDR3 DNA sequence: TGTGCCAGCTCACCACGAGGGGTGCGGGAGTGGTCTGGGGCCAACGTCCTGACTTTC.

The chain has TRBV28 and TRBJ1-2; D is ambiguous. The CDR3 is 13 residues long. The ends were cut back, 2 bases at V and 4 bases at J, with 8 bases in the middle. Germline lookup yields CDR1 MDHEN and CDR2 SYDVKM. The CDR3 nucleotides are TGTGCCAGCAGTTTAACAGCCTTCTATGGCTACACCTTC. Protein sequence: CASSLTAFYGYTF.

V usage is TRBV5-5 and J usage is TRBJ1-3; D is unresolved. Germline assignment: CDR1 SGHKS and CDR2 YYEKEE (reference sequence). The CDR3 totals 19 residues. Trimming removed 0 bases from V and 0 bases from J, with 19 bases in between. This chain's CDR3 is CASSLVLLSTAISGNTIYF. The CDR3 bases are TGTGCCAGCAGCTTGGTGCTGCTTTCGACCGCCATCTCTGGAAACACCATATATTTT.

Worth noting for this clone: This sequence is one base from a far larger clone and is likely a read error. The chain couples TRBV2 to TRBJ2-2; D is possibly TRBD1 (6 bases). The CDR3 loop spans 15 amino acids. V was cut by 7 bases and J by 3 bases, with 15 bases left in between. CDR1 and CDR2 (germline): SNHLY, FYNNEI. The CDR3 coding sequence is TGTGCCAGCAATGGGGGCGTCGTTTACACCGGGGAGCTGTTTTTT. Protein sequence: CASNGGVVYTGELFF.

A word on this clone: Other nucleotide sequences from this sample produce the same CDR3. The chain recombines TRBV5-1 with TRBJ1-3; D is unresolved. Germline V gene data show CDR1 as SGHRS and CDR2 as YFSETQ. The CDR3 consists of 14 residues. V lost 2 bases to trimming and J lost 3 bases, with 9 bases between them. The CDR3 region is CASSFGTDGNTIYF. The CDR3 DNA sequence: TGCGCCAGCAGCTTCGGCACGGATGGAAACACCATATATTTT.

In DNA, the CDR3 is TGTGCCAGTAGGGGACAGGTTCGGTACGATGAGCAGTTCTTC. It translates to CASRGQVRYDEQFF. The chain is built from TRBV19 and TRBJ2-1; 8 bases line up with TRBD1. Germline V gene lookup returns CDR1 LNHDA and CDR2 SQIVND (reference sequence). This CDR3 comprises 14 residues. J gave up 8 bases and V 6 bases, and 9 bases lay outside the gene matches.